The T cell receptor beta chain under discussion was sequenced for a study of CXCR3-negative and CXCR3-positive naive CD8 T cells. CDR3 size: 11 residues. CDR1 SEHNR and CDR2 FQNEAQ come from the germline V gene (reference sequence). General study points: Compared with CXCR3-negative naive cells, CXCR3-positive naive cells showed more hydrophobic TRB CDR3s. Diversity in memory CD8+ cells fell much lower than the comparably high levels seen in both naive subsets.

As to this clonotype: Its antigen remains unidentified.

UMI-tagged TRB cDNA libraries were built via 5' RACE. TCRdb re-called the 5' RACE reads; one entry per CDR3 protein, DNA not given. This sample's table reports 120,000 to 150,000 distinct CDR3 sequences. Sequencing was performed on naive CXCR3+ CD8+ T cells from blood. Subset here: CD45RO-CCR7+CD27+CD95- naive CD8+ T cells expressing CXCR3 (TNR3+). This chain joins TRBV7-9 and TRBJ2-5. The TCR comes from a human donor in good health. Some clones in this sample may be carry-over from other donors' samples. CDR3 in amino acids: CASSRQETQYF.